Shown below are 27 T cell receptor beta chains from a single sample sequenced in a study of T cell repertoires in cytomegalovirus infection. TCRdb called the reads again in MiXCR, with one record for every CDR3 protein. The sample has some 940,000 distinct CDR3 sequences, around a third seen once; the top ten hold 11% to 15%. Antigen specificity for these receptors is unknown. This specimen was cultured CD8+ T cells from PBMCs, taken from culture after CMV antigen stimulation. These receptors all stem from a human donor in good health (CMV status not recorded). Some clones in this sample may be carry-over from other donors' samples.

This clonotype showed up just once. The chain recombines TRBV5-5 with TRBJ2-1; 10 bases fit TRBD1. Trimming cost V 0 bases and J 6 bases; bases outside gene matches: 9. The germline gives CDR1 SGHKS, CDR2 YYEKEE (reference sequence). The CDR3 has 17 amino acids. The CDR3 nucleotides are TGTGCCAGCAGCTTGGATCGCGCGGGACAGGGGATCAATGAGCAGTTCTTC. Translated: CASSLDRAGQGINEQFF.

Points on this clonotype: This CDR3 fails to terminate in the conserved phenylalanine or tryptophan, so it likely reflects a read error. The gene calls are TRBV12-5 and TRBJ2-3, with D unresolved. Trimming removed 2 bases at V and 4 bases at J, with 7 bases between. This CDR3 has 13 residues. Germline values: CDR1 LGHNT, CDR2 FRNRAP. CDR3 nucleotides: TGTGCTAGTGGTTTGACCACAGCAGATACGCAGTATTAT. Translation: CASGLTTADTQYY.

The J gene is TRBJ1-2, the V gene TRBV27; D unclear. The V and J ends lost 4 bases and 8 bases respectively, with 23 bases between them. Germline CDR1 and CDR2: MNHEY and SMNVEV (reference sequence). The CDR3 consists of 16 residues. CDR3 protein: CASSSAPQFFYGGYTF. CDR3 DNA sequence: TGTGCCAGCAGTTCTGCCCCACAGTTTTTCTATGGGGGCTACACCTTC.

Ten or more counts support this clonotype. The V call is TRBV6-2 or TRBV6-3, the J call TRBJ2-7; D gene uncertain. V gave up 2 bases and J gave up 2 bases, with 4 bases separating them. The CDR3 covers 12 residues. Per the germline V gene, CDR1 is MNHEY and CDR2 is SVGEGT. CDR3 sequence: CASSYRTYEQYV. The CDR3 nucleotides are TGTGCCAGCAGTTACAGAACCTACGAGCAGTACGTC.

The gene calls are TRBV24-1 and TRBJ2-7, with D possibly being TRBD2 (6 bases). Trimming removed 0 bases from V and 1 base from J, with 24 bases in between. The CDR3 runs to 20 residues. The V gene's germline CDR1 is KGHDR and CDR2 SFDVKD. The CDR3 loop is CATSDLRFVRRESGSYEQYV. The DNA of the CDR3 is TGTGCCACCAGTGATTTGCGATTTGTTCGGAGGGAGAGCGGTTCCTACGAGCAGTACGTC.

This clonotype was detected only a few times. The V and J genes are TRBV18 and TRBJ1-1, with D hard to call. Germline V gene lookup returns CDR1 KGHSH and CDR2 LQKENI. The V end lost 2 bases, the J end lost 5 bases, and 12 bases lay between the germline ends. This CDR3 is 14 amino acids long. The CDR3 DNA reads TGTGCCAGCTCACCAACCAATGGTTATACTGAAGCTTTCTTT. This translates into CASSPTNGYTEAFF.

J is TRBJ1-5 and V is TRBV12-3 or TRBV12-4; TRBD1 might be the D (5 bases). Trimming removed 3 bases at V and 7 bases at J, with 22 bases between. The CDR3 is made up of 17 amino acids. CDR3 residues: CASSFPSIAGPHQPQHF. For the CDR3, the DNA is TGTGCCAGCAGTTTTCCCTCGATCGCGGGACCCCACCAGCCCCAGCATTTT.

In this sample, this clonotype turned up a few times. This chain joins TRBV12-3 or TRBV12-4 and TRBJ1-3, with D unclear. The CDR3 has 15 amino acids. Deletions cut 7 bases from V and 3 bases from J, with 16 bases between. CDR3 protein: CASKTTGSFGNTIYF. CDR3 bases: TGTGCCAGCAAGACGACGGGGAGCTTTGGAAACACCATATATTTT.

V usage is TRBV2 and J usage is TRBJ1-2; D might be TRBD1 (6 bases). The V end was cut by 1 base, the J end by 8 bases, with 11 bases between. The CDR3 runs 13 residues. From germline, CDR1 is SNHLY and CDR2 FYNNEI. The CDR3 reads CASSEGQANGYTF. CDR3 DNA sequence: TGTGCCAGCAGTGAAGGACAGGCTAACGGCTACACCTTC.

The sample holds a few counts of this clonotype. This chain uses TRBV7-6 with TRBJ1-1; 7 nucleotides agree with TRBD1. This CDR3 has 15 amino acids. Germline CDR1 SGHVS, CDR2 FNYEAQ. J was trimmed by 0 bases and V by 4 bases; bases with no gene match: 5. CDR3 sequence reads: CASSSPQGLNTEAFF. The CDR3 DNA reads TGTGCCAGCAGCTCCCCACAGGGGCTGAACACTGAAGCTTTCTTT.

Only a few counts were recorded for this clonotype. The chain carries TRBV7-9 and TRBJ2-5; D is perhaps TRBD2 (5 bases). Trimming stripped 7 bases from V and 1 base from J, with 13 bases between. Germline CDR1 and CDR2: SEHNR and FQNEAQ (reference sequence). The CDR3 has 14 residues. For the CDR3, the DNA is TGTGCCAGCAAAAGAGAAGGAGGCCAAGAGACCCAGTACTTC. Translating gives CASKREGGQETQYF.

This clonotype came up a few times. This chain links TRBV11-2 with TRBJ2-3; 8 nucleotides match TRBD2. Germline V CDR1 and CDR2: SGHAT, FQNNGV. The V and J ends lost 4 bases and 1 base, in that order; junction bases with no gene match: 7. CDR3 length: 16 residues. Here the CDR3 DNA reads TGTGCCAGCAGCTCTAGCGGGCCACGGGGCACAGATACGCAGTATTTT. Translating gives CASSSSGPRGTDTQYF.

The V and J genes are TRBV27 and TRBJ1-2; 10 bases match TRBD1. The length of the CDR3 is 17 residues. The germline CDR1 and CDR2 sequences are MNHEY and SMNVEV (reference sequence). The trim removed 5 bases at V and 4 bases at J, leaving 13 bases unmatched. The DNA for the CDR3 is TGTGCCAGCAGTCTACGTCAAAGGACAGGGGGTTCCTATGGCTACACCTTC. Residues: CASSLRQRTGGSYGYTF.

This clonotype was seen a handful of times. This chain connects TRBV28 to TRBJ2-1; 7 bases match TRBD1. The CDR3 is 15 amino acids. After removal of 6 bases from V and 5 bases from J, the junction contained 10 bases not matched to a gene. Germline V gene data show CDR1 as MDHEN and CDR2 as SYDVKM. As DNA, the CDR3 is TGTGCCAGCAGAACCCCCCGGGACAGCGACAATGAGCAGTTCTTC. Translating it yields CASRTPRDSDNEQFF.

This clonotype appeared a few times. The rearrangement links TRBV12-3 or TRBV12-4 to TRBJ2-7, with D perhaps TRBD1 (6 bases). The CDR3 runs to 15 residues. V lost 5 bases and J lost 2, with 16 bases in between. The CDR3 DNA reads as TGTGCCAGCAGTCCTCAGAGGACAGATCCCTACGAGCAGTACTTC. It specifies CASSPQRTDPYEQYF.

This rearrangement joins TRBV10-3 to TRBJ2-2, with a tentative D call TRBD2 (5 bases). Trimming took 0 bases from V and 4 from J, leaving 12 bases between them. This CDR3 region has 16 residues. Germline V gene data show CDR1 as ENHRY and CDR2 as SYGVKD. In DNA form, the CDR3 reads TGTGCCATCAGTGAGTCTGCAGGACTCCCCACCGGGGAGCTGTTTTTT. This translates into CAISESAGLPTGELFF.

The CDR3 reads CSVPPGVTDTQYF. The CDR3 DNA sequence: TGCAGCGTGCCCCCGGGGGTCACAGATACGCAGTATTTT. This chain uses TRBV29-1 with TRBJ2-3, with D possibly TRBD2 on 6 matching bases. The CDR3 is 13 amino acids. Per germline, CDR1 SQVTM and CDR2 ANQGSEA. V lost 6 bases to trimming and J lost 2 bases, with 12 bases between them.

In its sample, this clonotype was seen many times. The chain links TRBV10-3 to TRBJ1-5; D call uncertain. Germline CDR1 is ENHRY and CDR2 is SYGVKD. This CDR3 comprises 10 residues. Trimming removed 8 bases from V and 6 bases from J, with 5 bases in between. The CDR3 here is CAIGRQPQHF. The DNA for the CDR3 is TGTGCCATCGGGCGTCAGCCCCAGCATTTT.

This sequence joins TRBV2 and TRBJ1-3; the D gene is possibly TRBD1 (6 bases). V was cut by 4 bases and J by 9 bases, with 34 bases left in between. From germline, CDR1 is SNHLY and CDR2 FYNNEI. The CDR3 covers 20 residues. The CDR3 here is CASSGVAGTRARFKDGTIYF. The CDR3 DNA reads as TGTGCCAGCAGTGGGGTCGCCGGGACAAGGGCACGCTTTAAGGATGGCACCATATATTTT.

This clonotype was seen at least ten times. The V gene is TRBV10-3, the J gene TRBJ1-5; D remains unclear. The CDR3 consists of 13 residues. Germline assignment: CDR1 ENHRY and CDR2 SYGVKD. The V gene lost 3 bases and the J gene lost 6 bases, with 9 bases spanning the gap. CDR3 loop: CAISDGGFQPQHF. Here the CDR3 DNA reads TGTGCCATCAGTGATGGAGGCTTTCAGCCCCAGCATTTT.

This clonotype showed up just a few times. The chain is built from TRBV7-6 and TRBJ1-1; 9 bases agree with TRBD1. The CDR3 covers 12 residues. The trim removed 5 bases at V and 10 bases at J, leaving 5 bases unmatched. From germline, CDR1 is SGHVS and CDR2 FNYEAQ. This chain's CDR3 is CASSHPGQGAFF. The CDR3 DNA reads TGTGCCAGCAGCCACCCGGGACAGGGAGCTTTCTTT. The variable domain in full, completed from reference TRBV7-6 and TRBJ1-1, reads GAGVSQSPRYKVTKRGQDVALRCDPISGHVSLYWYRQALGQGPEFLTYFNYEAQQDKSGLPNDRFSAERPEGSISTLTIQRTEQRDSAMYRCASSHPGQGAFFGQGTRLTVV.

This clonotype occurred many times. This CDR3 reads CASSLGSVTYNEQFF. CDR3 bases: TGTGCCAGCAGTTTGGGTAGCGTGACCTACAATGAGCAGTTCTTC. The V and J genes are TRBV12-3 or TRBV12-4 and TRBJ2-1; tentative D call: TRBD2 (5 bases). The CDR3 is 15 amino acids. The V gene lost 3 bases and the J gene lost 2 bases, with 11 bases spanning the gap.

This clonotype showed up many times. The V gene is TRBV7-2, the J gene TRBJ2-1; TRBD1 might be the D (6 bases). Germline CDR1 is SGHTA and CDR2 is FQGNSA. The CDR3 is 15 residues long. With 3 bases removed from V and 1 base from J, the gap between germline ends came to 10 bases. CDR3: CASSFGGTSYNEQFF. In nucleotides, the CDR3 is TGTGCCAGCAGCTTTGGTGGGACATCCTACAATGAGCAGTTCTTC.

The chain joins TRBV27 to TRBJ2-3; 9 nucleotides match TRBD2. V shed 1 base, J shed 0 bases, and the junction held 5 bases outside the gene matches. The CDR3 is made up of 17 amino acids. The V gene's germline CDR1 is MNHEY and CDR2 SMNVEV (reference sequence). The CDR3 DNA follows: TGTGCCAGCAGTTTATTGGTAGCGGGGGCTAGCACAGATACGCAGTATTTT. Its protein product is CASSLLVAGASTDTQYF.

This clonotype showed up many times. CDR3 residues: CASSQEPPGGTNYGYTF. The DNA of the CDR3 is TGTGCCAGCAGCCAAGAACCGCCCGGAGGGACGAACTATGGCTACACCTTC. The V and J genes are TRBV4-2 and TRBJ1-2; maybe TRBD1 (5 bases). The CDR3 extends over 17 amino acids. Germline CDR1 reads LGHNA; CDR2 reads YNFKEQ. The V end lost 0 bases, the J end lost 2 bases, and 16 bases lay between the germline ends.

The CDR3 here is CASSLDTYYQYF. The CDR3 DNA reads as TGCGCCAGCAGCTTAGACACTTATTACCAGTACTTC. The chain links TRBV5-1 to TRBJ2-4; no reliable D call. The V gene lost 2 bases and the J gene lost 13 bases, with 13 bases spanning the gap. The CDR3 loop spans 12 amino acids. CDR1 and CDR2 (germline): SGHRS, YFSETQ.

The V and J genes are TRBV6-5 and TRBJ2-7; 8 bases match TRBD2. V lost 6 bases to trimming and J lost 4 bases; unmatched junction nucleotides: 14. The CDR3 sequence is 16 residues long. Germline CDR1 is MNHEY and CDR2 is SVGAGI. The CDR3 reads CASSPISGDLGYEQYF. The DNA of the CDR3 is TGTGCCAGCAGCCCCATTAGCGGGGACCTGGGTTACGAGCAGTACTTC.